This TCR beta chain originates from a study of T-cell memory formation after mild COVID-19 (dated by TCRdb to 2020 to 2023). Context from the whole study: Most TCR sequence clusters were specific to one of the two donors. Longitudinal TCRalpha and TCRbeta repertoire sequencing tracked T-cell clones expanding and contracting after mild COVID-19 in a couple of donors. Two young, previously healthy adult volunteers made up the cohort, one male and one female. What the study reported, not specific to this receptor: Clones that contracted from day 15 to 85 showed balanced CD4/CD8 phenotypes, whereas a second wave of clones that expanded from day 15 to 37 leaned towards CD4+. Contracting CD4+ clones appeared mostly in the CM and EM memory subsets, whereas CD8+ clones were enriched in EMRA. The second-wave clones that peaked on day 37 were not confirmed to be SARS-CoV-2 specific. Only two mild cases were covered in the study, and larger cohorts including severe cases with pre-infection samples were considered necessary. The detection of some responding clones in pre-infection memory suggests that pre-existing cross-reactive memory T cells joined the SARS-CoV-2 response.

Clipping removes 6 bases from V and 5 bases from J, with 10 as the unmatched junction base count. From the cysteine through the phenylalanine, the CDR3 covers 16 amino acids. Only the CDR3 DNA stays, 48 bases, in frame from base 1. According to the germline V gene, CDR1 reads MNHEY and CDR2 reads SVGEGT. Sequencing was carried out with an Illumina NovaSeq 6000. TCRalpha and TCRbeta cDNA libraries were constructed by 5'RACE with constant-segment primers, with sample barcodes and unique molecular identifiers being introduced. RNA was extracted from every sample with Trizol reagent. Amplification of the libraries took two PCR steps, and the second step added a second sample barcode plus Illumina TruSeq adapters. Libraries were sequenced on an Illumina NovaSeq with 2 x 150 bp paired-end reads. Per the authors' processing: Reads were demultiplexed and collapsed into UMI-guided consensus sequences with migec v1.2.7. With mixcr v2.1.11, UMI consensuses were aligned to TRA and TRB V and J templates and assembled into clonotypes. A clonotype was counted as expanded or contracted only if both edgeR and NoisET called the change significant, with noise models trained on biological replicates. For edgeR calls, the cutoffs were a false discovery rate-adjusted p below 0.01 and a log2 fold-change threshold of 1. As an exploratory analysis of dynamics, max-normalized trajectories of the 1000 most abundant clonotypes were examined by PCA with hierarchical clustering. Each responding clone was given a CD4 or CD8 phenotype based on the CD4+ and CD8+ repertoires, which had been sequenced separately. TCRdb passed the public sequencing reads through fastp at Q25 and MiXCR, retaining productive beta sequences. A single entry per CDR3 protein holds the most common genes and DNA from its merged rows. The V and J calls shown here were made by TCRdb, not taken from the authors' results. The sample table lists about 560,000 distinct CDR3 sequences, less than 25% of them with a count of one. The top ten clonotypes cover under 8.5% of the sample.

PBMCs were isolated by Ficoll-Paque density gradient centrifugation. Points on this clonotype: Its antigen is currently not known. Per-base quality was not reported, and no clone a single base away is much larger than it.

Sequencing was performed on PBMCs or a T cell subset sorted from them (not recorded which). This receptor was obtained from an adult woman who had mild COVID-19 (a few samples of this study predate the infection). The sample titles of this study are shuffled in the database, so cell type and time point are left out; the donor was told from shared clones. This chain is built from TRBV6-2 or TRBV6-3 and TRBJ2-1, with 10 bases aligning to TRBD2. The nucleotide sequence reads TGTGCCAGCAGACTCAGGGGGACTAGCGAAAACAATGAGCAGTTCTTC. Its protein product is CASRLRGTSENNEQFF.